Presented here are 22 T cell receptor beta chains from one specimen sequenced in a study of T cell repertoires in cytomegalovirus infection. Using its own MiXCR run on the reads, TCRdb lists one record per CDR3 protein. This sample has around 89,000 distinct CDR3 sequences, with around 28% found just once. These receptors' targets are unknown. The sample consisted of CD8+ T cells from cultured PBMCs, taken from culture after CMV antigen stimulation. The receptors come from a human donor in good health (CMV status not recorded). Some clones in this sample may be carry-over from other donors' samples.

This clonotype was seen a handful of times. The rearrangement uses TRBV29-1 and TRBJ1-1; D perhaps matches TRBD1 (5 bases). The CDR3 totals 12 residues. V was pared by 0 bases and J by 4 bases, with 6 bases between. In germline, CDR1 is SQVTM, CDR2 ANQGSEA. The CDR3 sequence is CSVEDGGTEAFF. CDR3 sequence (DNA): TGCAGCGTTGAAGACGGGGGCACTGAAGCTTTCTTT. Complete variable domain (other parts from reference TRBV29-1 and TRBJ1-1): SAVISQKPSRDICQRGTSLTIQCQVDSQVTMMFWYRQQPGQSLTLIATANQGSEATYESGFVIDKFPISRPNLTFSTLTVSNMSPEDSSIYLCSVEDGGTEAFFGQGTRLTVV.

This clonotype has only a few counts. The J gene is TRBJ1-5, the V gene TRBV6-1; 8 nucleotides line up with TRBD1. The CDR3 sequence is 15 residues long. CDR1 and CDR2 (germline): MNHNS, SASEGT. Trimming took 6 bases from V and 2 from J; bases not matched to a gene: 6. CDR3 DNA sequence: TGTGCCAGCAGGTTAACAGGGGGGGGCAATCAGCCCCAGCATTTT. Amino acid sequence: CASRLTGGGNQPQHF.

Only one count was recorded for this clonotype. The chain uses TRBV20-1 and TRBJ2-2, with 11 bases fitting TRBD2. Germline CDR1 and CDR2: DFQATT and SNEGSKA (reference sequence). This CDR3 has 17 residues. Losses at the gene ends were 4 bases for V and 6 bases for J; bases not matched to a gene: 13. The CDR3 loop is CSAIELAGDQLPGELFF. CDR3 nucleotides: TGCAGTGCTATTGAACTAGCGGGGGACCAACTGCCCGGGGAGCTGTTTTTT.

This clonotype was picked up a small number of times. The rearrangement links TRBV7-9 to TRBJ2-7, with D perhaps matching TRBD1 (6 bases). The CDR3 runs 17 residues. V gave up 0 bases and J gave up 0 bases, with 15 bases separating them. Per germline, CDR1 SEHNR and CDR2 FQNEAQ (reference sequence). CDR3 protein: CASSLAAGTPSSYEQYF. The CDR3, as DNA: TGTGCCAGCAGCTTAGCGGCCGGGACACCGAGCTCCTACGAGCAGTACTTC.

The J gene is TRBJ1-2, the V gene TRBV14, with a possible D match to TRBD1 (5 bases). CDR1 and CDR2 from the germline V gene are SGHDN and FVKESK. This CDR3 is 16 amino acids long. Trimming stripped 0 bases from V and 6 bases from J, with 17 bases between. The CDR3 loop is CASSQDGGPGSNGYTF. In nucleotides, the CDR3 is TGTGCCAGCAGCCAAGATGGTGGGCCAGGGAGCAATGGCTACACCTTC.

This clonotype was counted ten times or more. This chain joins TRBV7-6 and TRBJ2-7; TRBD1 matches 9 bases. Trimming removed 9 bases from V and 2 bases from J; junction bases left unmatched: 11. The CDR3 is made up of 15 amino acids. Looked up from germline, CDR1 is SGHVS and CDR2 is FNYEAQ. This CDR3 reads CASGTRDRAPYEQYF. The CDR3 DNA reads TGTGCCAGTGGAACGCGGGACAGGGCACCCTACGAGCAGTACTTC.

The gene calls are TRBV20-1 and TRBJ2-7; TRBD1 aligns across 10 bases. After removal of 6 bases from V and 3 bases from J, the junction contained 5 bases not matched to a gene. Per germline, CDR1 DFQATT and CDR2 SNEGSKA (reference sequence). The CDR3 is 13 residues long. The CDR3: CSAKGQGIYEQYF. The CDR3 bases are TGCAGTGCAAAGGGACAGGGGATCTACGAGCAGTACTTC.

This chain joins TRBV19 and TRBJ1-5; D is perhaps TRBD1 (5 bases). This CDR3 spans 15 amino acids. V dropped 4 bases and J dropped 3 bases, with 13 bases sitting between them. Germline assignment: CDR1 LNHDA and CDR2 SQIVND (reference sequence). The CDR3, as DNA: TGTGCCAGTAGTACGGGGGAGGGGTACAATCAGCCCCAGCATTTT. Its translation is CASSTGEGYNQPQHF.

This clonotype was counted between two and nine times. The rearrangement uses TRBV7-9 and TRBJ2-1; no definite D call. The germline V gene encodes CDR1 SEHNR and CDR2 FQNEAQ (reference sequence). V was shortened by 1 base and J by 10 bases, with 5 bases between the two germline ends. There are 11 residues in the CDR3. CDR3 loop: CASSLGPEQFF. The DNA for the CDR3 is TGTGCCAGCAGCTTAGGGCCGGAGCAGTTCTTC.

In this sample, this clonotype turned up many times. The CDR3 here is CASSLGGEETQYF. CDR3 coding DNA: TGTGCCAGCAGCTTAGGAGGGGAGGAGACCCAGTACTTC. The gene calls are TRBV7-9 and TRBJ2-5; either TRBD1 or TRBD2 may supply D (5 bases each). V was shortened by 1 base and J by 5 bases, with 8 bases between the two germline ends. The CDR3 length is 13 residues. CDR1 and CDR2 from the germline V gene are SEHNR and FQNEAQ (reference sequence).

The chain combines TRBV7-9 with TRBJ2-1; D uncertain. V gave up 4 bases and J gave up 8 bases, with 15 bases separating them. This CDR3 has 14 amino acids. Germline V CDR1 and CDR2: SEHNR, FQNEAQ (reference sequence). The CDR3 spells CASSSELGLHEQFF. The CDR3, as DNA: TGTGCCAGCAGCTCCGAGTTAGGGTTACATGAGCAGTTCTTC.

The chain recombines TRBV29-1 with TRBJ2-3; 9 nucleotides align to TRBD2. The CDR3 runs 15 residues. Germline V lookup: CDR1 SQVTM, CDR2 ANQGSEA. V lost 2 bases, J lost 5 bases, and 8 bases stayed unmatched. The CDR3 DNA sequence: TGCAGCGTTGAAACGGCGGGGGGGCGGGGAGATACGCAGTATTTT. Translation: CSVETAGGRGDTQYF.

This chain uses TRBV27 with TRBJ2-5, with TRBD2 matching 13 bases. The CDR3 is 18 amino acids. CDR1 and CDR2 from the germline V gene are MNHEY and SMNVEV (reference sequence). V lost 4 bases, J lost 2 bases, and 10 bases stayed unmatched. The CDR3 region is CASSSWTSGGTPQETQYF. The CDR3 DNA reads TGTGCCAGCAGTTCCTGGACTAGCGGGGGCACCCCTCAAGAGACCCAGTACTTC.

The genes are TRBV20-1 and TRBJ2-1, with D perhaps given as TRBD1 or TRBD2 (5 bases each). The CDR3 consists of 13 residues. CDR1 is DFQATT, CDR2 SNEGSKA, per germline (reference sequence). V shed 6 bases and J shed 0 bases, with 9 bases lying between them. The CDR3 spells CSAWGTSYNEQFF. CDR3 sequence (DNA): TGCAGTGCATGGGGGACCTCCTACAATGAGCAGTTCTTC.

This clonotype has just a few counts. The CDR3 protein is CASSPDTWDRGNTF. The CDR3 DNA reads TGTGCCAGCAGCCCCGATACCTGGGACAGGGGCAACACCTTC. This rearrangement joins TRBV12-3 or TRBV12-4 to TRBJ1-2; 10 nucleotides match TRBD1. This CDR3 region has 14 residues. V was clipped by 6 bases and J by 12 bases; unmatched bases: 13.

This clonotype was counted between two and nine times. The rearrangement joins TRBV5-6 to TRBJ2-1; a possible D gene is TRBD2 (6 bases). The CDR3 has 16 residues. The ends were cut back, 4 bases at V and 0 bases at J, with 14 bases in the middle. CDR1 is SGHDT, CDR2 YYEEEE, per germline. This chain's CDR3 is CASSPEGSYSYNEQFF. In nucleotides, the CDR3 is TGTGCCAGCAGCCCGGAGGGGTCTTACTCCTACAATGAGCAGTTCTTC.

This clonotype was observed a few times. The chain has TRBV12-3 or TRBV12-4 and TRBJ2-6; D might be TRBD1 (5 bases). With 7 bases removed from V and 0 bases from J, the gap between germline ends came to 13 bases. CDR3 length: 16 residues. The CDR3, as DNA: TGTGCCAGCACCGCCGACAGCCTCTCTGGGGCCAACGTCCTGACTTTC. Translated: CASTADSLSGANVLTF.

V is TRBV19 and J is TRBJ2-2, with 8 bases that match TRBD2. This CDR3 has 15 amino acids. The trim removed 8 bases at V and 3 bases at J, leaving 8 bases unmatched. Germline V gene data show CDR1 as LNHDA and CDR2 as SQIVND (reference sequence). This CDR3 reads CASRAGTRDTGELFF. The DNA for the CDR3 is TGTGCCAGTCGGGCCGGGACTAGGGACACCGGGGAGCTGTTTTTT. Together with reference TRBV19 and TRBJ2-2, the CDR3 gives the full variable domain: DGGITQSPKYLFRKEGQNVTLSCEQNLNHDAMYWYRQDPGQGLRLIYYSQIVNDFQKGDIAEGYSVSREKKESFPLTVTSAQKNPTAFYLCASRAGTRDTGELFFGEGSRLTVL.

V and J are TRBV12-3 or TRBV12-4 and TRBJ1-2; 8 bases map to TRBD1. Trimming cost V 1 base and J 5 bases; bases outside gene matches: 15. This CDR3 region has 18 residues. CDR3 sequence (DNA): TGTGCCAGCAGTTTAGGGAGGACAGGGATGGGGAGTCCATATGGCTACACCTTC. Its protein product is CASSLGRTGMGSPYGYTF.

This clonotype was found a few times. The rearrangement uses TRBV14 and TRBJ2-7, with D perhaps matching TRBD2 (6 bases). Trimming left V 4 bases short and J 4 bases short, with 8 bases between. This CDR3 is built from 12 residues. Germline V gene lookup returns CDR1 SGHDN and CDR2 FVKESK. For the CDR3, the DNA is TGTGCCAGCAGCCCCCGGGGGTACGAGCAGTACTTC. As protein: CASSPRGYEQYF.

J is TRBJ2-7 and V is TRBV4-1; TRBD2 matches at 10 bases. With 1 base clipped from V and 3 bases from J, the junction kept 3 bases outside the gene matches. Germline values: CDR1 MGHRA, CDR2 YSYEKL. The CDR3 consists of 15 residues. This CDR3 reads CASSQGAGGNYEQYF. CDR3 nucleotide sequence: TGCGCCAGCAGCCAAGGAGCGGGGGGGAACTACGAGCAGTACTTC.

This clonotype came up a few times. The chain couples TRBV12-3 or TRBV12-4 to TRBJ1-2; unclear D gene. This CDR3 contains 13 residues. V was shortened by 4 bases and J by 3 bases, with 9 bases between the two germline ends. DNA for the CDR3: TGTGCCAGCAGTTGGGTGATGGACTATGGCTACACCTTC. It yields the protein CASSWVMDYGYTF.